The clone carrying this TCR beta chain was observed many times. Its specificity is unknown. CDR3 length equals 14 residues. Germline V gives CDR1 MNHNS, CDR2 SASEGT. The J segment lost 2 bases and the V segment lost 8 bases, leaving 4 bases of the junction unmatched. According to the study, TCR beta libraries were built with iRepertoire HTBI primers and CDR3-region Arm-PCR. TCRdb ran MiXCR on the multiplex PCR reads and lists one entry per CDR3 protein. The table has about 470,000 distinct CDR3 sequences, more than 20% seen once; the top ten hold about 7.8%. Stated time point: persistent/refractory GD, antithyroid drugs over 5 years with positive TRAb. The TCR library was prepared using RNA isolated from PBMCs. The data were taken from a study of regulatory T cells in long-lasting Graves disease. Whole-study findings and limits: The work looked only at peripheral blood and did not look at thyroid tissue.

The genes are TRBV6-1 and TRBJ1-2; TRBD1 agrees at 11 bases. The receptor was derived from a female donor with Graves disease. The source material was peripheral blood mononuclear cells (PBMCs), sampled when the disease was refractory, from a patient treated with antithyroid drugs. The chain's CDR3 is CASAGTGGNYGYTF. The CDR3 bases are TGTGCCAGCGCGGGGACAGGGGGAAACTATGGCTACACCTTC.